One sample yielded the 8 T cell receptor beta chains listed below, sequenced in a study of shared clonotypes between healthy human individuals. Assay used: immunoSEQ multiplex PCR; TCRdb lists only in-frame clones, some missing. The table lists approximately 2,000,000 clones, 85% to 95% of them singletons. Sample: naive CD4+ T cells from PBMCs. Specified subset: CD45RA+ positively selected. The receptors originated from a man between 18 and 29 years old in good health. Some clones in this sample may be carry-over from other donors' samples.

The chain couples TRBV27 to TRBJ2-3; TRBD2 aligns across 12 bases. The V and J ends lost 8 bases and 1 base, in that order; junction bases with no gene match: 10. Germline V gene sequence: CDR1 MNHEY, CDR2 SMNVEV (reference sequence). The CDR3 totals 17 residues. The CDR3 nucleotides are TGTGCCAGCCGAGGACTAGCGGGAAGGATGGGCACAGATACGCAGTATTTT. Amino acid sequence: CASRGLAGRMGTDTQYF.

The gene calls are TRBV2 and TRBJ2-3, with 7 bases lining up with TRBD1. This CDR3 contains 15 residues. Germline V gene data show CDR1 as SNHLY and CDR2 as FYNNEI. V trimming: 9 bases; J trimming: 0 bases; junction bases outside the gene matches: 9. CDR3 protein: CASTSPGQSTDTQYF. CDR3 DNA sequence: TGTGCCAGTACTAGTCCGGGACAGAGCACAGATACGCAGTATTTT.

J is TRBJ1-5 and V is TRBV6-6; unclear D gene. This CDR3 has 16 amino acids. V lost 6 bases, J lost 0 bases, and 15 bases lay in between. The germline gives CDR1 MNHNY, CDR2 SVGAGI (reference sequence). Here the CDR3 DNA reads TGTGCCAGCAGCCGCCCGACGGACTATAGCAATCAGCCCCAGCATTTT. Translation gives CASSRPTDYSNQPQHF.

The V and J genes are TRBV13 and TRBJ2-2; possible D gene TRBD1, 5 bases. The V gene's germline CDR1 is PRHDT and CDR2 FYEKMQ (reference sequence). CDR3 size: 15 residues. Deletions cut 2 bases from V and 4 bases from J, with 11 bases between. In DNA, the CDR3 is TGTGCCAGCAGCTTACAGAGACAGTCCACCGGGGAGCTGTTTTTT. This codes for CASSLQRQSTGELFF.

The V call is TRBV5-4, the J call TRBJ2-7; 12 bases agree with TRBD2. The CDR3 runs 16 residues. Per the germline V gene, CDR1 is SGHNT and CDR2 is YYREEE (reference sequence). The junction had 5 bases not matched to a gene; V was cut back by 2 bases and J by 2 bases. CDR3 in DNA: TGTGCCAGCAGCTTTCCCGGGACTAGCGGGCCCTACGAGCAGTACTTC. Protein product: CASSFPGTSGPYEQYF.

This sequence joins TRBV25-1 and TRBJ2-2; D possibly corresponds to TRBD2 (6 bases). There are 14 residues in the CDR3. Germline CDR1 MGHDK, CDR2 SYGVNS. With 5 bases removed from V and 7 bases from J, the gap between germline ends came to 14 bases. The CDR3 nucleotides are TGTGCCAGCAGTCTTGGGTTGGGGGGCGGGGAGCTGTTTTTT. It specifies CASSLGLGGGELFF.

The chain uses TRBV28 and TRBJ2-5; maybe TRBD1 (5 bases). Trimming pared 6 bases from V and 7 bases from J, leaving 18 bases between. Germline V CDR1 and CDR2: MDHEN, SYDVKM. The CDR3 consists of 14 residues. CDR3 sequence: CASSPPLGPGTQYF. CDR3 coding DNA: TGTGCCAGCAGCCCCCCCTTGGGGCCCGGGACCCAGTACTTC.

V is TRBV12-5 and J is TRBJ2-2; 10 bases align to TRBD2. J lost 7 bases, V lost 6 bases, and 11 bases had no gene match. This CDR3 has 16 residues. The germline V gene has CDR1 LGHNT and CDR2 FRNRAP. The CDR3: CASGITTSSGSGELFF. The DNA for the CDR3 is TGTGCTAGTGGGATAACAACTTCTAGCGGGAGCGGGGAGCTGTTTTTT.